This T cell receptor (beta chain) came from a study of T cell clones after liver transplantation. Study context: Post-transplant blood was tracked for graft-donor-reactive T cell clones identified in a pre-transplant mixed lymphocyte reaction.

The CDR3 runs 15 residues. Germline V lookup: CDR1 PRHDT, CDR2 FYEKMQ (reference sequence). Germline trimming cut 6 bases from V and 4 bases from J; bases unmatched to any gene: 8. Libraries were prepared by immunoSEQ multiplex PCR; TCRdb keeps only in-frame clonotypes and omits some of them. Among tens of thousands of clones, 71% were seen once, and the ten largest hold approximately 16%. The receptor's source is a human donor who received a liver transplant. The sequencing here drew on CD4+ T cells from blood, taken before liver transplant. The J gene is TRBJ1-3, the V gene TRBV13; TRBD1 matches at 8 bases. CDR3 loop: CASRFHSGGGNTIYF. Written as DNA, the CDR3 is TGTGCCAGCAGGTTTCACTCAGGGGGCGGAAACACCATATATTTT.